The 13 T cell receptor beta chains presented below share a single source sample, sequenced in a study of regulatory T cells in long-lasting Graves disease. The sample's time point: persistent/refractory GD, antithyroid drugs over 5 years with positive TRAb. Extracted RNA from PBMCs served as the source of the TCR library. In building TCR beta libraries, iRepertoire HTBI primers were used together with Arm-PCR of CDR3 regions. TCRdb re-derived calls from the multiplex PCR reads in MiXCR, one entry per CDR3 protein. The sample has 350,000 to 450,000 distinct CDR3 sequences, roughly 20% seen once. The sample in question was peripheral blood mononuclear cells (PBMCs), obtained when the disease was refractory, from a patient treated with antithyroid drugs. The receptors stem from a woman in her thirties or forties with Graves disease.

With respect to this clonotype: The DNA is left out, because the CDR3 cannot be placed on it with certainty; the CDR3 is given as TCRdb lists it. The chain has TRBV7-9 and TRBJ1-4; the table's D call, TRBD1, has no DNA check behind it. CDR1 is SEHNR, CDR2 FQNEAQ, per germline (reference sequence). The CDR3 contains 16 residues when both ends are counted. The CDR3 sequence is CASRGTGCSPMKNCFF.

The sample holds a few counts of this clonotype. The chain recombines TRBV6-2 or TRBV6-3 with TRBJ1-1; D is unclear. The CDR3 runs to 11 residues. CDR1 MNHEY and CDR2 SVGEGT come from the germline V gene. The ends were cut back, 7 bases at V and 5 bases at J, with 8 bases in the middle. The CDR3 region has the DNA TGTGCCAGCAAACTGGGAACTGAAGCTTTCTTT. Protein: CASKLGTEAFF.

This clonotype was picked up many times. The V call is TRBV2, the J call TRBJ1-5, with 8 bases lining up with TRBD1. V trimming: 3 bases; J trimming: 5 bases; junction bases outside the gene matches: 3. The CDR3 is made up of 14 amino acids. Germline CDR1 SNHLY, CDR2 FYNNEI. The CDR3 region is CASSENRGDQPQHF. The CDR3 DNA follows: TGTGCCAGCAGTGAGAACAGGGGGGATCAGCCCCAGCATTTT.

This clonotype has a count of ten or more. CDR3 sequence: CASSLFRTFHLAKNIQYF. The CDR3 coding sequence is TGTGCCAGCAGTTTATTTCGGACTTTTCATCTAGCCAAAAACATTCAGTACTTC. V usage is TRBV28 and J usage is TRBJ2-4; D perhaps matches TRBD2 (5 bases). Trimming took off 1 base at V and 0 bases at J, with 16 bases between the two ends. The CDR3 length is 18 residues. The germline V gene has CDR1 MDHEN and CDR2 SYDVKM. Filled out from reference TRBV28 and TRBJ2-4, the complete variable domain reads DVKVTQSSRYLVKRTGEKVFLECVQDMDHENMFWYRQDPGLGLRLIYFSYDVKMKEKGDIPEGYSVSREKKERFSLILESASTNQTSMYLCASSLFRTFHLAKNIQYFGAGTRLSVL.

This clonotype has at least ten counts. The chain carries TRBV10-3 and TRBJ1-6; maybe TRBD1 (5 bases). The germline V and J ends were trimmed by 0 bases and 12 bases, with 6 bases remaining between them. The CDR3 contains 12 residues. CDR1 is ENHRY, CDR2 SYGVKD, per germline. The CDR3 coding sequence is TGTGCCATCAGTGAGTCGGGACGACCCCTCCACTTT. It codes for CAISESGRPLHF.

The chain combines TRBV6-1 with TRBJ2-7, with 7 bases matching TRBD2. This CDR3 comprises 15 residues. Germline V CDR1 and CDR2: MNHNS, SASEGT. The ends lost 4 bases at V and 0 bases at J; junction bases unmatched: 6. The CDR3 here is CASSGRQRDSYEQYF. CDR3 sequence (DNA): TGTGCCAGCAGTGGGAGACAGCGGGACTCCTACGAGCAGTACTTC.

Concerning this clonotype: A much larger clone is a single base away; this may be a read error. V gene TRBV2 combines with J gene TRBJ2-2; D may be TRBD2 (6 bases). The CDR3 runs 16 residues. CDR1 and CDR2 from the germline V gene are SNHLY and FYNNEI. CDR3 sequence: CASSGEYASGTGGLFF. The CDR3 bases are TGTGCCAGCAGCGGGGAATACGCCTCAGGCACCGGGGGGCTGTTTTTT. Full variable domain (remainder filled in from reference TRBV2 and TRBJ2-2): EPEVTQTPSHQVTQMGQEVILRCVPISNHLYFYWYRQILGQKVEFLVSFYNNEISEKSEIFDDQFSVERPDGSNFTLKIRSTKLEDSAMYFCASSGEYASGTGGLFFGEGSRLTVL.

This clonotype was observed a single time. This rearrangement joins TRBV20-1 to TRBJ2-5; D may be TRBD1 (5 bases). The J call may be wrong; the DNA end is better matched by TRBJ2-1. CDR1 DFQATT and CDR2 SNEGSKA come from the germline V gene (reference sequence). This CDR3 contains 15 residues. CDR3 sequence reads: CSARDRRGRGNEQFF. The CDR3 DNA follows: TGCAGTGCTAGAGATCGAAGGGGAAGGGGCAATGAGCAGTTCTTC.

This clonotype came up many times. CDR3 nucleotides: TGCGCCAGCAGTCGTTGGGGACCGAGCACTGAAGCTTTCTTT. As protein: CASSRWGPSTEAFF. The chain recombines TRBV5-1 with TRBJ1-1; D is perhaps TRBD1 (5 bases). V was shortened by 5 bases and J by 4 bases, with 15 bases between the two germline ends. The germline CDR1 and CDR2 sequences are SGHRS and YFSETQ. This CDR3 has 14 residues.

Ten or more counts support this clonotype. The chain employs TRBV12-3 or TRBV12-4 and TRBJ2-7, with TRBD2 matching 13 bases. The J segment lost 7 bases and the V segment lost 5 bases, leaving 8 bases of the junction unmatched. The CDR3 covers 15 residues. The DNA for the CDR3 is TGTGCCAGCAGTCCCGGACTAGCGGGAGCGGGGGAGCAGTACTTC. Translating it yields CASSPGLAGAGEQYF.

The chain uses TRBV2 and TRBJ1-2, with TRBD1 as a possible D gene (5 bases). This CDR3 region has 13 residues. V was cut by 6 bases and J by 6 bases, with 14 bases left in between. The germline CDR1 and CDR2 sequences are SNHLY and FYNNEI. The CDR3 bases are TGTGCCAGCAGCGGGCAGGGCGGCGATGGCTACACCTTC. The encoded protein is CASSGQGGDGYTF.

The gene calls are TRBV20-1 and TRBJ2-7; D not certain. Germline V gives CDR1 DFQATT, CDR2 SNEGSKA (reference sequence). The CDR3 extends over 13 amino acids. With 1 base removed from V and 0 bases from J, the gap between germline ends came to 7 bases. CDR3 sequence: CSARGETSYEQYF. The CDR3 bases are TGCAGTGCTAGAGGAGAAACCTCCTACGAGCAGTACTTC.

This clonotype was seen a few times. The V gene is TRBV19, the J gene TRBJ2-7; tentatively, D is TRBD1 or TRBD2 (5 bases each). Trimming removed 5 bases at V and 2 bases at J, with 13 bases between. Germline values: CDR1 LNHDA, CDR2 SQIVND (reference sequence). The CDR3 sequence is 14 residues long. The CDR3 coding sequence is TGTGCCAGTAGTCCTACCGGGACCCCCTACGAGCAGTACTTC. Amino acids: CASSPTGTPYEQYF.